This TCR beta chain was sequenced for a study of cytomegalovirus exposure and HLA in healthy donors. The CDR3 length is 14 residues. The germline V gene encodes CDR1 MNHNS and CDR2 SASEGT. The V end was cut by 6 bases, the J end by 5 bases, with 16 bases between. Healthy bone marrow donors made up the donor group. With 60 Vbeta and 13 Jbeta primers, the PCR was carried out. TCRdb's copy holds only in-frame clones and misses some; the assay was immunoSEQ multiplex PCR. Of 150,000 to 200,000 clones listed, roughly 77% are singletons. This clone was seen only a few times. Antigen unknown. Study findings and constraints: The study listed approximately 170 cytomegalovirus-associated TCR beta chains. What a later analysis reportedly showed was that an Asian-associated ancestry cluster had fewer N-insertions than the roughly 670-donor mean.

The origin of this receptor is a man in his forties in good health and CMV-seropositive. V usage is TRBV6-1 and J usage is TRBJ1-1; unclear D gene. The sequenced material came from PBMCs. The CDR3 nucleotides read TGTGCCAGCAGGGCGTCTGGGAGGGTAACTGAAGCTTTCTTT. Translating it yields CASRASGRVTEAFF.